A selection of T cell receptor beta chains follows, all from one sample in a study of cytotoxic CD8 clonotypes in ibrutinib-treated CLL. Data came from immunoSEQ multiplex PCR; TCRdb stores just in-frame clones and leaves some out. In the table there are about 140,000 clones, 70% to 80% of which are singletons. This specimen was PBMCs, taken after 12 months of ibrutinib treatment. The source of these receptors is a human donor with chronic lymphocytic leukemia. Both conserved end residues are trimmed from each CDR3. Each record gives: J gene, D gene, V gene, CDR3 protein. A D gene is named only where the DNA matches it firmly.

>TRBJ1-4|NA|TRBV14
ASSQDPSTTNEKLF
>TRBJ2-2|NA|TRBV5-1
ASSLAGPSTGELF
>TRBJ2-7|NA|TRBV18
ASSPRTYEQY
>TRBJ2-7|NA|TRBV5-1
ASSLDRAYEQY
>TRBJ1-4|NA|TRBV30
AWSFGGVVEKLF
>TRBJ2-3|NA|TRBV10-3
AISDPADTDTQY
>TRBJ2-2|NA|TRBV2
ASNSAAENTGELF
>TRBJ2-2|NA|TRBV27
ASSLMAASGELF
>TRBJ2-7|NA|TRBV2
ASDPDYQTYEQY
>TRBJ2-1|NA|TRBV14
ASSQDTLTAQASEQF
>TRBJ1-2|NA|TRBV11-2
ASSLDRLELPH
>TRBJ1-1|TRBD1|TRBV10-3
AISEPRGENTEAF